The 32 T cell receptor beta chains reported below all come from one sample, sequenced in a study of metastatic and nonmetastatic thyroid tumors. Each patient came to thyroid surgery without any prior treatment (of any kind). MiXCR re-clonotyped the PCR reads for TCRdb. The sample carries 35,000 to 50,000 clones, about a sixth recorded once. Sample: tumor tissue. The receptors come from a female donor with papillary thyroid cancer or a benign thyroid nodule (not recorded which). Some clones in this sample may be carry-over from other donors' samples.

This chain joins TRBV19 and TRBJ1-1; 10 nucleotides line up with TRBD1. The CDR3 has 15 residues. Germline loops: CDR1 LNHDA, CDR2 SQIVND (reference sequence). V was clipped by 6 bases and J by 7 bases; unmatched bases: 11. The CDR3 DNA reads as TGTGCCAGTAGAGACAGGGGGCGGGCGGACAGTGAAGCTTTCTTT. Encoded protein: CASRDRGRADSEAFF.

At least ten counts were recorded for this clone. This chain's CDR3 is CSARDPQETYEQYF. CDR3 nucleotide sequence: TGCAGTGCTAGAGATCCCCAGGAGACCTACGAGCAGTACTTC. V usage is TRBV20-1 and J usage is TRBJ2-7, with unresolved D. The CDR3 is made up of 14 amino acids. V lost 0 bases to trimming and J lost 2 bases, with 11 bases between them. CDR1 is DFQATT, CDR2 SNEGSKA, per germline (reference sequence).

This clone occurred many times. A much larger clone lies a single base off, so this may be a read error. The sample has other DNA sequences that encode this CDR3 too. This chain's CDR3 is CSAGLAGGPPGREQYF. The CDR3, as DNA: TGCAGTGCTGGACTAGCGGGAGGCCCCCCTGGTAGGGAGCAGTACTTC. The chain couples TRBV20-1 to TRBJ2-7; TRBD2 agrees at 14 bases. Per germline, CDR1 DFQATT and CDR2 SNEGSKA (reference sequence). With 5 bases clipped from V and 7 bases from J, the junction kept 13 bases outside the gene matches. CDR3 size: 16 residues.

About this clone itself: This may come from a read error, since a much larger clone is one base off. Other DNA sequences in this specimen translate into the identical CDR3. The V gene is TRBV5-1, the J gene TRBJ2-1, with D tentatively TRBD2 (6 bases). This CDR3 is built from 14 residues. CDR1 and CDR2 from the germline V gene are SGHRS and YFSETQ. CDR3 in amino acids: CASSPSPGEGEQFF. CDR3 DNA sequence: TGCGCTAGCAGCCCGTCCCCGGGGGAAGGTGAGCAGTTCTTC.

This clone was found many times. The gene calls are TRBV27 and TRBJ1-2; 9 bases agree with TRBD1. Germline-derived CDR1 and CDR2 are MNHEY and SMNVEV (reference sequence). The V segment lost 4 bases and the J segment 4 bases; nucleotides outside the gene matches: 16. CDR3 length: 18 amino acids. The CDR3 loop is CASSSSWTGAQAGYGYTF. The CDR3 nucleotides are TGTGCCAGCAGTTCCTCTTGGACAGGGGCCCAGGCTGGCTATGGCTACACCTTC.

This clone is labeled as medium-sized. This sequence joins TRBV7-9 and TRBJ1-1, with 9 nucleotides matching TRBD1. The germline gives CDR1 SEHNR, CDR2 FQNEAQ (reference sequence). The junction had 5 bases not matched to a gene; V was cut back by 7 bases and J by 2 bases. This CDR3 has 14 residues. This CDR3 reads CASKQGAINTEAFF. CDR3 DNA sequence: TGTGCCAGCAAACAGGGGGCGATTAACACTGAAGCTTTCTTT.

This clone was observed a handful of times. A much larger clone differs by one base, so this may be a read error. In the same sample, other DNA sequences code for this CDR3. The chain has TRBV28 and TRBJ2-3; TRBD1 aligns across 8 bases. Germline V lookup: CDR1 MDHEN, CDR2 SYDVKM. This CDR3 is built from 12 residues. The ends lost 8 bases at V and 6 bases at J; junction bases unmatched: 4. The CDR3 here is CASDRGGDTQYF. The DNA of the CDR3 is TGTGCCAGCGACAGGGGCGGTGATACGCAGTATTTT. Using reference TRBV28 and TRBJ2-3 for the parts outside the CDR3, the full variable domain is DVKVTQSSRYLVKRTGEKVFLECVQDMDHENMFWYRQDPGLGLRLIYFSYDVKMKEKGDIPEGYSVSREKKERFSLILESASTNQTSMYLCASDRGGDTQYFGPGTRLTVL.

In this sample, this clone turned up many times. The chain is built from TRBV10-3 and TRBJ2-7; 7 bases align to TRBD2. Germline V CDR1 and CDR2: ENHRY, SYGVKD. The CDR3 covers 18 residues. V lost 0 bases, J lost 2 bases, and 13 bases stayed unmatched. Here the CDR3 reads CAISESYGGLADTYEQYF. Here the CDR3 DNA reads TGTGCCATCAGTGAGTCTTACGGCGGGCTAGCGGACACCTACGAGCAGTACTTC.

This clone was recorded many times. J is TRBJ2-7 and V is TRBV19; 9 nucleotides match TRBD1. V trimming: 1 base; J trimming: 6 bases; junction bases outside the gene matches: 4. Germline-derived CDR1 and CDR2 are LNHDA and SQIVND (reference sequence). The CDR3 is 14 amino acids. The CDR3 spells CASSIGGQGFEQYF. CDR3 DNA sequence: TGTGCCAGTAGTATAGGGGGACAGGGTTTCGAGCAGTACTTC.

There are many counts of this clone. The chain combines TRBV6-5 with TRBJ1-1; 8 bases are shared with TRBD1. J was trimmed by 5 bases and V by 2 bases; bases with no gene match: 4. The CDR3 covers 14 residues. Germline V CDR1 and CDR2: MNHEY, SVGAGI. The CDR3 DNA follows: TGTGCCAGCAGTTACCTCGGACAGGGAACTGAAGCTTTCTTT. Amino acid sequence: CASSYLGQGTEAFF.

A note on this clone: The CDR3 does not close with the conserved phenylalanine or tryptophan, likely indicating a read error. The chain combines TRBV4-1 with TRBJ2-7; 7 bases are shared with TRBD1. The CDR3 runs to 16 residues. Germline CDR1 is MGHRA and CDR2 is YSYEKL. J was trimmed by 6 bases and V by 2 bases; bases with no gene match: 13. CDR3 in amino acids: CASSQWLTGILTEQYL. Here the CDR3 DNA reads TGCGCCAGCAGCCAATGGCTGACAGGGATATTGACCGAGCAGTACCTC.

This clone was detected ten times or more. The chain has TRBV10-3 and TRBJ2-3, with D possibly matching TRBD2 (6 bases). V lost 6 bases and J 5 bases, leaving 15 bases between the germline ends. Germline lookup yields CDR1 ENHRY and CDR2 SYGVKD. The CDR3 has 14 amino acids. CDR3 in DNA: TGTGCCATCAGACGCCGGGACTTACGAGATACGCAGTATTTT. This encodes CAIRRRDLRDTQYF.

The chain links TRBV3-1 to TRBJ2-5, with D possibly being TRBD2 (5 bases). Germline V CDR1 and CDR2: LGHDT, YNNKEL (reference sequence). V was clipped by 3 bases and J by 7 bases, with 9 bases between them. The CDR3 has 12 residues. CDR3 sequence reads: CASSQASGTQYF. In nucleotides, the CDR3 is TGTGCCAGCAGCCAGGCGAGCGGGACCCAGTACTTC.

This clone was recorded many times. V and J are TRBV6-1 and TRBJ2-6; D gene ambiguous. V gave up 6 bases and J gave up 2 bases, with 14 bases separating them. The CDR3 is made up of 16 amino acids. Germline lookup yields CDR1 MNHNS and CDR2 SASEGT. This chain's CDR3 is CASRSPQGTGANVLTF. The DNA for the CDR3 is TGTGCCAGCAGATCACCTCAAGGTACTGGGGCCAACGTCCTGACTTTC.

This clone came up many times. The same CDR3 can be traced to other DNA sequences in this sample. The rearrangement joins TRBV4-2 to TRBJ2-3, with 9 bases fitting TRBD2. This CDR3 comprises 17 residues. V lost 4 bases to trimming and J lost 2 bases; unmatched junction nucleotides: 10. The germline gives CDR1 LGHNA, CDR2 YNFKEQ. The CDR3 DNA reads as TGTGCCAGCAGCCGATCATCTAGCGGGGCGGCCACAGATACGCAGTATTTT. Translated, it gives CASSRSSSGAATDTQYF.

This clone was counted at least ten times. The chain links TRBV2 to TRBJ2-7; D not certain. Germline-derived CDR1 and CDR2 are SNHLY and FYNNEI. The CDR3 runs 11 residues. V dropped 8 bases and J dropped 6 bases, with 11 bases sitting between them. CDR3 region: CASLLGREQYF. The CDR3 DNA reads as TGTGCCAGCCTCCTTGGCCGCGAGCAGTACTTC.

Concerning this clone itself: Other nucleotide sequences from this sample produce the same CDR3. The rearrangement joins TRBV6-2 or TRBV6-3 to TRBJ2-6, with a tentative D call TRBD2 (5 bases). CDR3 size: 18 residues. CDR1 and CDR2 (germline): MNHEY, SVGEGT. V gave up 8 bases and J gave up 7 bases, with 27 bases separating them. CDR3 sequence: CASEFGNLLRLGANVLTF. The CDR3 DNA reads TGTGCCAGCGAGTTCGGGAACCTACTGCGACTGGGTGCCAACGTCCTGACTTTC.

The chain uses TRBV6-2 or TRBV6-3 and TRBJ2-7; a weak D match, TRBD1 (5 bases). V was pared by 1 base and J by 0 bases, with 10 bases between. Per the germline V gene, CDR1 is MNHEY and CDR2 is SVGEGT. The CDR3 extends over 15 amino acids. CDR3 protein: CASSYCVTVSYEQYF. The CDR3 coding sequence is TGTGCCAGCAGTTACTGTGTGACAGTCTCCTACGAGCAGTACTTC.

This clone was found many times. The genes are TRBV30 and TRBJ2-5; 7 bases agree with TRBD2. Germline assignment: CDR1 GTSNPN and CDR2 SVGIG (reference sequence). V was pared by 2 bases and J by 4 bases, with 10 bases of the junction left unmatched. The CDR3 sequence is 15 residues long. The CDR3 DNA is TGTGCCTGGAGTTGGGGCGGGAGTCTTCCAGAGACCCAGTACTTC. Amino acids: CAWSWGGSLPETQYF.

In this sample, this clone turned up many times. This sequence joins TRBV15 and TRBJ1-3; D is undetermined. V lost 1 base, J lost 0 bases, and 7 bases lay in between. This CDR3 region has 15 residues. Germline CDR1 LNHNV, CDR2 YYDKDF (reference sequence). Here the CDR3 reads CATSRARNSGNTIYF. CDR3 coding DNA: TGTGCCACCAGCAGAGCAAGAAACTCTGGAAACACCATATATTTT. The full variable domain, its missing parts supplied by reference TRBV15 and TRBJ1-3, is DAMVIQNPRYQVTQFGKPVTLSCSQTLNHNVMYWYQQKSSQAPKLLFHYYDKDFNNEADTPDNFQSRRPNTSFCFLDIRSPGLGDTAMYLCATSRARNSGNTIYFGEGSWLTVV.

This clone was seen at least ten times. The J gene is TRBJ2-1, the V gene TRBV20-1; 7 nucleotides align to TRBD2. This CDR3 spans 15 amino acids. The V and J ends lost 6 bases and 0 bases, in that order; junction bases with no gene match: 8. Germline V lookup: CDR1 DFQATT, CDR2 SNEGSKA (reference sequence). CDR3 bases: TGCAGTGCGGATACACTAGCGACCTCCTACAATGAGCAGTTCTTC. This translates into CSADTLATSYNEQFF.

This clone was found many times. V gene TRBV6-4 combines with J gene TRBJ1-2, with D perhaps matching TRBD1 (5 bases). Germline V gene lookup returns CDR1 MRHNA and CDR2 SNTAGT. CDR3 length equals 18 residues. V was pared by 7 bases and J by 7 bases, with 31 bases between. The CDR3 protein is CASTRRDFPELSLCGYTF. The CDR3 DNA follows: TGTGCCAGCACGAGGAGGGACTTTCCGGAGCTTTCGCTATGTGGCTACACCTTC.

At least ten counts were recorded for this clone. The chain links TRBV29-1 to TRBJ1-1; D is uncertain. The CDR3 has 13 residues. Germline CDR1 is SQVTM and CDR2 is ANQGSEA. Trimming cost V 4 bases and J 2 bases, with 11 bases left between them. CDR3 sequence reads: CSVVGELNTEAFF. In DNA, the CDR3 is TGCAGCGTTGTAGGAGAACTCAACACTGAAGCTTTCTTT.

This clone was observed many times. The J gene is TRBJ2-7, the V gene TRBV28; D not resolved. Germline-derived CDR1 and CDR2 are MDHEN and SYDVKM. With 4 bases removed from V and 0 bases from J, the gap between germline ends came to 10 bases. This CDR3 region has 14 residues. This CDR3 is CASSSPALSYEQYF. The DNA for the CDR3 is TGTGCCAGCAGTTCTCCGGCCCTCTCCTACGAGCAGTACTTC. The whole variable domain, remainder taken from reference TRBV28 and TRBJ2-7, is DVKVTQSSRYLVKRTGEKVFLECVQDMDHENMFWYRQDPGLGLRLIYFSYDVKMKEKGDIPEGYSVSREKKERFSLILESASTNQTSMYLCASSSPALSYEQYFGPGTRLTVT.

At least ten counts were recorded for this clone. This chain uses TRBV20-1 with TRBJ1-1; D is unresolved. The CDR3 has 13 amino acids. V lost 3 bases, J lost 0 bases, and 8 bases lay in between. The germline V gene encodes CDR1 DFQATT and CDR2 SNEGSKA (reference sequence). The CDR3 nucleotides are TGCAGTGCTAGTCCGGTTATGAACACTGAAGCTTTCTTT. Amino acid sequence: CSASPVMNTEAFF.

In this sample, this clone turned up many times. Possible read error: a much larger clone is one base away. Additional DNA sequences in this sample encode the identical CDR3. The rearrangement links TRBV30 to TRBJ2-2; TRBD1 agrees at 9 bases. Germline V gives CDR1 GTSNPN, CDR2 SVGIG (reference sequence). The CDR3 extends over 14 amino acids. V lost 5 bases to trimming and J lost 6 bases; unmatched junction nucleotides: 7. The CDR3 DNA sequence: TGTGCCTGGCCGGGACAGGGCAACGCCGGGGAGCTGTTTTTT. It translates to CAWPGQGNAGELFF.

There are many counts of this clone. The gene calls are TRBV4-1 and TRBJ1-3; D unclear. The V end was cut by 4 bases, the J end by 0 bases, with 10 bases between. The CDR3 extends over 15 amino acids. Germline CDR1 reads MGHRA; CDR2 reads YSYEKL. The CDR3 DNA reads TGCGCCAGCAGCCTTGCGTCTATCTCTGGAAACACCATATATTTT. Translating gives CASSLASISGNTIYF.

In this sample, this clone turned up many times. The CDR3 nucleotides read TGTGCCGGATGGACTAGTCGAGGCTACACCTTC. Translating it yields CAGWTSRGYTF. The chain is built from TRBV19 and TRBJ1-2; D gene unclear. CDR3 length: 11 residues. Germline V gene sequence: CDR1 LNHDA, CDR2 SQIVND (reference sequence). The V end was cut by 11 bases, the J end by 8 bases, with 15 bases between. The whole variable domain, filled in from reference TRBV19 and TRBJ1-2, reads DGGITQSPKYLFRKEGQNVTLSCEQNLNHDAMYWYRQDPGQGLRLIYYSQIVNDFQKGDIAEGYSVSREKKESFPLTVTSAQKNPTAFYLCAGWTSRGYTFGSGTRLTVV.

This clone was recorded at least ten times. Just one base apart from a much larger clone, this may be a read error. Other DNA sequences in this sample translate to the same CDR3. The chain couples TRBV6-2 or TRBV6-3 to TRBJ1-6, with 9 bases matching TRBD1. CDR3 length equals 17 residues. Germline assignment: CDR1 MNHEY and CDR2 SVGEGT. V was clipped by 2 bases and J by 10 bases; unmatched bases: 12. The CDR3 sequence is CASSYSRTGVFHSPLHF. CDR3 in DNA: TGTGCCAGCAGTTACAGCAGGACAGGGGTTTTCCACTCACCCCTCCACTTT.

This CDR3 reads CASSLGRVGNQPQHF. The CDR3 DNA sequence: TGTGCCAGCAGCTTAGGCCGGGTTGGCAATCAGCCCCAGCATTTT. This chain connects TRBV7-6 to TRBJ1-5; D is ambiguous. CDR3 size: 15 residues. Germline V CDR1 and CDR2: SGHVS, FNYEAQ. V lost 1 base, J lost 2 bases, and 9 bases lay in between.

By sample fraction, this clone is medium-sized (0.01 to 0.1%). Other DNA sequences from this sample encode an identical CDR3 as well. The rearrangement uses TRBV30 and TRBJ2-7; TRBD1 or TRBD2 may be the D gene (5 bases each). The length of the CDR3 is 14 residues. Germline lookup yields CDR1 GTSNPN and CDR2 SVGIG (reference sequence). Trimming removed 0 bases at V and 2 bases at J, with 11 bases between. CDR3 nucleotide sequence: TGTGCCTGGAGTGTAGCAGGGACGGCCTACGAGCAGTACTTC. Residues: CAWSVAGTAYEQYF. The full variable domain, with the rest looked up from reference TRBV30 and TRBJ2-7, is SQTIHQWPATLVQPVGSPLSLECTVEGTSNPNLYWYRQAAGRGLQLLFYSVGIGQISSEVPQNLSASRPQDRQFILSSKKLLLSDSGFYLCAWSVAGTAYEQYFGPGTRLTVT.

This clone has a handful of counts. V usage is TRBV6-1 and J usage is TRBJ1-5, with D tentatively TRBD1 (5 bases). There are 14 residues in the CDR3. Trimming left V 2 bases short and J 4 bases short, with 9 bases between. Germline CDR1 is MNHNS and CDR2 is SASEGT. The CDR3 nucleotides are TGTGCCAGCAGTGAACAGAAGGGGAATCAGCCCCAGCATTTT. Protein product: CASSEQKGNQPQHF.